In this sample, the clone carrying this TCR beta chain turned up a few times. Its cognate antigen is unknown. The length of the CDR3 is 14 residues. Germline V gene lookup returns CDR1 SGHRS and CDR2 YFSETQ. Trimming took 0 bases from V and 7 from J, leaving 10 bases between them. This entry belongs to a study of T-cell reconstitution after alpha-beta-depleted transplantation in children. Overall study results and limits: Surviving recipient T cells and thymic progenitors produced the high day-60 TCRbeta diversity seen in some patients. Several hundred graft clones that had expanded were reportedly the source of alpha-beta T cells about two months after transplant. T-cell numbers and diversity, one year after transplant, stemmed largely from T cells that were newly produced.

During its preparation, the TCRbeta library received unique molecular identifiers. TCRdb recomputed calls from the PCR reads with MiXCR, one row per CDR3 protein. The sample has about 980,000 distinct CDR3 sequences, around 30% seen once; the top ten hold under 30%. The sample consisted of PBMCs, mostly from graft donor cells, taken 360 days after TCRalphabeta/CD19-depleted stem cell transplant. The receptor was derived from a boy in the first two years of life who had a stem cell transplant for SCID, so the T cells may come from the graft donor. The V call is TRBV5-1, the J call TRBJ2-2; D might be TRBD1 (6 bases). The CDR3 DNA follows: TGCGCCAGCAGCTTGGATGGGGGCATCGGGGAGCTGTTTTTT. Translating it yields CASSLDGGIGELFF.